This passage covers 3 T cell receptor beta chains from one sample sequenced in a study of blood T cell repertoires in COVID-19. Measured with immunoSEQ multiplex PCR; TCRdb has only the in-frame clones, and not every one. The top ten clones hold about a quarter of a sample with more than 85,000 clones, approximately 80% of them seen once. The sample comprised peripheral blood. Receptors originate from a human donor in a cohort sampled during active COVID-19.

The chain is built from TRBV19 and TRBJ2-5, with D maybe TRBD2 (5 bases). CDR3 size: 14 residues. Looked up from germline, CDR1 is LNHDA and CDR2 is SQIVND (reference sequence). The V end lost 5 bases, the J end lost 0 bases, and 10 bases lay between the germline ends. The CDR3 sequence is CASSLTSYQETQYF. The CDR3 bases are TGTGCCAGTAGTCTAACTAGTTACCAAGAGACCCAGTACTTC.

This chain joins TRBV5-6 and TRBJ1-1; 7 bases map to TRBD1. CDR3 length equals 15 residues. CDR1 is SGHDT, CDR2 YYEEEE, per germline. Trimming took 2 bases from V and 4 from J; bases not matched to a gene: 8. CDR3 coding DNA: TGTGCCAGCAGCTTCATGTCTTCAGGGGGCACTGAAGCTTTCTTT. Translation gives CASSFMSSGGTEAFF.

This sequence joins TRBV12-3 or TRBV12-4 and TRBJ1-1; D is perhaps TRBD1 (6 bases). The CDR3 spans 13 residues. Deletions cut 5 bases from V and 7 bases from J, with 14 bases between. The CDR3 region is CASSRTVLREAFF. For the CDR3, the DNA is TGTGCCAGCAGTCGGACAGTCCTTCGTGAAGCTTTCTTT.